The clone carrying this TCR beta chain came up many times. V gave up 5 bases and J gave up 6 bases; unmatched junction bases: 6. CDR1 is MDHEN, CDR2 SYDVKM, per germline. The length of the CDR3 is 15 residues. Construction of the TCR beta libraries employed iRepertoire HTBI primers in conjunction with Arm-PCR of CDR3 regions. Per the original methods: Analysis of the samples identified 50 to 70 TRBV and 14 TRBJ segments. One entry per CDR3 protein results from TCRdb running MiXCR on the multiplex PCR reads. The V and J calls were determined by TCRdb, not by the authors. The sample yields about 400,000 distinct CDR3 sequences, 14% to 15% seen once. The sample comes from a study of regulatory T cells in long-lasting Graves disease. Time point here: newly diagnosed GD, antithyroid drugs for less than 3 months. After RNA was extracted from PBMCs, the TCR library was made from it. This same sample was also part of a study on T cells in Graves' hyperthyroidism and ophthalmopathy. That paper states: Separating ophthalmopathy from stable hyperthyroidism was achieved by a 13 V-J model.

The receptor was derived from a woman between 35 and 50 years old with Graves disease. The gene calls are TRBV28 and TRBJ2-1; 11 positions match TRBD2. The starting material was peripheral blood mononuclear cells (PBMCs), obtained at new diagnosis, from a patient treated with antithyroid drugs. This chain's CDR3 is CASSPIAGGGNEQFF. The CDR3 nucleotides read TGTGCCAGCAGTCCAATAGCGGGAGGGGGCAATGAGCAGTTCTTC.